A single sample gave rise to the 26 T cell receptor beta chains below, sequenced in a study of early T cells in non-severe SARS-CoV-2 infection. TCRdb re-called the 5' RACE reads with MiXCR, one entry per CDR3 protein. The sample yields tens of thousands of distinct CDR3 sequences, roughly 4.5% seen once. Sequencing was done on a sample of whole blood. The source of these receptors is an adult who was a healthcare worker with PCR-confirmed SARS-CoV-2 infection or an uninfected control (not recorded which).

The rearrangement uses TRBV7-2 and TRBJ2-5; no clear D. This CDR3 is built from 11 residues. V was shortened by 6 bases and J by 5 bases, with 7 bases between the two germline ends. Germline V gene data show CDR1 as SGHTA and CDR2 as FQGNSA. The CDR3 DNA is TGTGCCAGCAGTGCCAAGGAGACCCAGTACTTC. Its translation is CASSAKETQYF.

This clonotype was detected many times. The V and J genes are TRBV11-2 and TRBJ2-5, with 9 bases aligning to TRBD1. In germline, CDR1 is SGHAT, CDR2 FQNNGV. Unmatched junction bases numbered 9, after V lost 5 bases and J lost 2 bases. The CDR3 has 16 amino acids. This chain's CDR3 is CASSPVGQGPQETQYF. The CDR3 bases are TGTGCCAGCAGCCCCGTCGGACAGGGGCCACAAGAGACCCAGTACTTC.

The chain carries TRBV29-1 and TRBJ2-3; D not resolved. Germline V gives CDR1 SQVTM, CDR2 ANQGSEA. This CDR3 has 13 residues. V dropped 1 base and J dropped 0 bases, with 5 bases sitting between them. CDR3 amino acids: CSVEAPSTDTQYF. For the CDR3, the DNA is TGCAGCGTTGAAGCACCGAGCACAGATACGCAGTATTTT.

This clonotype showed up just a few times. The chain employs TRBV5-1 and TRBJ2-1; no clear D. Germline lookup yields CDR1 SGHRS and CDR2 YFSETQ. The CDR3 is made up of 13 amino acids. V lost 5 bases and J 2 bases, leaving 8 bases between the germline ends. CDR3 sequence reads: CASSPGTYNEQFF. DNA of the CDR3: TGCGCCAGCAGTCCAGGAACCTACAATGAGCAGTTCTTC.

This clonotype was recorded many times. V and J are TRBV5-5 and TRBJ2-3, with D hard to call. V lost 0 bases, J lost 3 bases, and 14 bases lay in between. The CDR3 runs 16 residues. In germline, CDR1 is SGHKS, CDR2 YYEKEE (reference sequence). The CDR3 region is CASSLGHSSGTDTQYF. The CDR3 region has the DNA TGTGCCAGCAGCTTGGGACATTCCAGTGGGACAGATACGCAGTATTTT.

Ten or more counts support this clonotype. This chain connects TRBV20-1 to TRBJ1-3; 7 bases map to TRBD1. V lost 3 bases to trimming and J lost 0 bases; unmatched junction nucleotides: 2. The CDR3 consists of 14 residues. Germline-derived CDR1 and CDR2 are DFQATT and SNEGSKA (reference sequence). CDR3: CSASRDSSGNTIYF. CDR3 DNA sequence: TGCAGTGCTAGTCGGGACAGCTCTGGAAACACCATATATTTT.

This rearrangement joins TRBV21-1 to TRBJ1-1. TRBV21-1 is deemed a pseudogene. This CDR3 is 12 amino acids long. CDR3 region: CASSKDRAQAFF. The CDR3 DNA reads TGTGCCAGCAGCAAAGATAGGGCCCAAGCTTTCTTT.

The chain carries TRBV6-5 and TRBJ2-7; 7 nucleotides align to TRBD1. J was trimmed by 2 bases and V by 6 bases; bases with no gene match: 7. This CDR3 has 14 residues. CDR1 MNHEY and CDR2 SVGAGI come from the germline V gene. The CDR3 nucleotides read TGTGCCAGCAGGCCGGGACAGAACCCCTACGAGCAGTACTTC. This sequence encodes CASRPGQNPYEQYF.

This clonotype showed up many times. The gene calls are TRBV6-2 or TRBV6-3 and TRBJ2-1; 10 nucleotides line up with TRBD1. After removal of 6 bases from V and 4 bases from J, the junction contained 12 bases not matched to a gene. This CDR3 region has 17 residues. The germline V gene has CDR1 MNHEY and CDR2 SVGEGT. Written as DNA, the CDR3 is TGTGCCAGCAGGTCAATGGGGGACAGGGGACTTTACAATGAGCAGTTCTTC. Its translation: CASRSMGDRGLYNEQFF.

This clonotype has more than one count but fewer than ten. The junction differs from germline at one of its ends, possibly a read error. V and J are TRBV12-3 or TRBV12-4 and TRBJ2-1; perhaps TRBD1 as D (6 bases). The CDR3 loop spans 15 amino acids. The CDR3 DNA is TGTGCCAGCAGTTTCACAGGGTTGTCGAACAATGAGCGGTTCTTC. As protein: CASSFTGLSNNERFF.

The sample holds a few counts of this clonotype. This rearrangement joins TRBV4-3 to TRBJ1-5; D gene unclear. This CDR3 is 15 amino acids long. CDR1 and CDR2 from the germline V gene are LGHNA and YSLEER. The V gene lost 0 bases and the J gene lost 4 bases, with 10 bases spanning the gap. The CDR3 sequence: CASSQDTGLNQPQHF. As DNA, the CDR3 is TGCGCCAGCAGCCAAGATACCGGTTTAAATCAGCCCCAGCATTTT.

This clonotype was counted ten times or more. CDR3 nucleotide sequence: TGTGCCACAGGAAGGGTTCCCCAAGAGACCCAGTACTTC. Translation gives CATGRVPQETQYF. The J gene is TRBJ2-5, the V gene TRBV28; no clear D gene. With 10 bases removed from V and 1 base from J, the gap between germline ends came to 13 bases. CDR3 length: 13 residues. The V gene's germline CDR1 is MDHEN and CDR2 SYDVKM. Based on the CDR3 plus reference TRBV28 and TRBJ2-5, the full variable domain is DVKVTQSSRYLVKRTGEKVFLECVQDMDHENMFWYRQDPGLGLRLIYFSYDVKMKEKGDIPEGYSVSREKKERFSLILESASTNQTSMYLCATGRVPQETQYFGPGTRLLVL.

This clonotype was recorded many times. V is TRBV12-3 or TRBV12-4 and J is TRBJ2-7, with D perhaps matching TRBD1 (6 bases). The CDR3 consists of 14 residues. Trimming took 7 bases from V and 3 from J, leaving 16 bases between them. The CDR3: CASKPSGTNYEQYF. Written as DNA, the CDR3 is TGTGCCAGCAAACCCTCCGGGACAAACTACGAGCAGTACTTC.

This clonotype was counted many times. The chain carries TRBV6-2 or TRBV6-3 and TRBJ2-1, with 7 bases fitting TRBD1. V gave up 10 bases and J gave up 5 bases; unmatched junction bases: 17. The CDR3 has 16 amino acids. CDR1 is MNHEY and CDR2 is SVGEGT in the germline V gene. The CDR3 DNA follows: TGTGCCACGAAAATTCAGGGGGAAGTATTAAACAATGAGCAGTTCTTC. This sequence encodes CATKIQGEVLNNEQFF.

The table lists this clonotype with many counts. The chain employs TRBV12-3 or TRBV12-4 and TRBJ2-5; no reliable D call. V gave up 3 bases and J gave up 4 bases, with 9 bases separating them. CDR3 length: 13 amino acids. The CDR3 here is CASSFEGIETQYF. The CDR3 bases are TGTGCCAGCAGTTTTGAAGGGATAGAGACCCAGTACTTC.

The table lists this clonotype with a few counts. This chain joins TRBV5-1 and TRBJ2-3; TRBD2 matches at 9 bases. The V and J ends lost 3 bases and 0 bases, in that order; junction bases with no gene match: 11. Germline V gene data show CDR1 as SGHRS and CDR2 as YFSETQ. The CDR3 extends over 18 amino acids. CDR3: CASSSRESGGMSTDTQYF. In DNA, the CDR3 is TGCGCCAGCAGCTCACGAGAAAGCGGGGGGATGAGCACAGATACGCAGTATTTT.

The chain is built from TRBV6-2 or TRBV6-3 and TRBJ2-1; D is ambiguous. The CDR3 runs to 14 residues. Trimming shortened V by 6 bases and J by 4 bases, and 13 bases separated the two germline ends. Looked up from germline, CDR1 is MNHEY and CDR2 is SVGEGT. In DNA, the CDR3 is TGTGCCAGCAGGGGTGGGCTAGGATACAATGAGCAGTTCTTC. Translating it yields CASRGGLGYNEQFF.

Worth noting for this clonotype: A much bigger clone sits one base away, suggesting this may be a read error. The J gene is TRBJ2-7, the V gene TRBV28, with D perhaps matching TRBD1 (5 bases). This CDR3 is built from 11 residues. Per germline, CDR1 MDHEN and CDR2 SYDVKM. Deletions cut 5 bases from V and 12 bases from J, with 14 bases between. The CDR3 nucleotides are TGTGCCAGCAGTATAGTGGACACTCGGTACTTC. Its protein product is CASSIVDTRYF.

Many counts were recorded for this clonotype. This chain's CDR3 is CASSEGERGYGYTF. DNA of the CDR3: TGTGCCAGCAGTGAAGGGGAGAGGGGCTATGGCTACACCTTC. The chain recombines TRBV2 with TRBJ1-2, with a weak D call TRBD1 (5 bases). CDR1 SNHLY and CDR2 FYNNEI come from the germline V gene. Between the trimmed V and J ends, which lost 1 base and 4 bases, there was a span of 10 bases. CDR3 length equals 14 residues.

Judged by abundance, this clonotype is medium-sized. The chain has TRBV11-2 and TRBJ2-2; D possibly corresponds to TRBD2 (6 bases). This CDR3 region has 16 residues. CDR1 SGHAT and CDR2 FQNNGV come from the germline V gene. The ends were cut back, 1 base at V and 0 bases at J, with 9 bases in the middle. DNA of the CDR3: TGTGCCAGCAGCTTAGGTAGCGGAACGAACACCGGGGAGCTGTTTTTT. It is translated as CASSLGSGTNTGELFF. The full variable domain, with the rest looked up from reference TRBV11-2 and TRBJ2-2, is EAGVAQSPRYKIIEKRQSVAFWCNPISGHATLYWYQQILGQGPKLLIQFQNNGVVDDSQLPKDRFSAERLKGVDSTLKIQPAKLEDSAVYLCASSLGSGTNTGELFFGEGSRLTVL.

Many counts were recorded for this clonotype. The rearrangement joins TRBV15 to TRBJ2-4; TRBD1 agrees at 9 bases. Germline CDR1 and CDR2: LNHNV and YYDKDF (reference sequence). The J segment lost 15 bases and the V segment lost 1 base, leaving 4 bases of the junction unmatched. This CDR3 is 12 amino acids long. The CDR3 bases are TGTGCCACCAGCAGAGCCAGGACAGGGGCGTACTTC. This codes for CATSRARTGAYF.

The sample holds many counts of this clonotype. The chain has TRBV9 and TRBJ2-7; TRBD2 aligns across 11 bases. The germline CDR1 and CDR2 sequences are SGDLS and YYNGEE. V dropped 0 bases and J dropped 6; count of bases not matched to a gene: 8. The CDR3 covers 16 residues. The CDR3 sequence is CASSVGLAGKAREQYF. CDR3 nucleotides: TGTGCCAGCAGCGTAGGACTAGCGGGGAAGGCGCGCGAGCAGTACTTC.

Many counts were recorded for this clonotype. This chain uses TRBV21-1 with TRBJ2-3; TRBD2 is the table's D call, not checked against the DNA. TRBV21-1 is described as a pseudogene. The CDR3 has 15 residues. CDR3 loop: CASSVGPKTTDTQYF. The CDR3 DNA reads as TGTGCCAGCAGCGTGGGCCCAAAGACCACAGATACGCAGTATTTT.

This clonotype was detected ten times or more. The chain employs TRBV9 and TRBJ2-3; D may be TRBD1 (5 bases). The CDR3 runs 17 residues. The germline CDR1 and CDR2 sequences are SGDLS and YYNGEE. V lost 0 bases, J lost 0 bases, and 14 bases lay in between. The CDR3 spells CASSVEGWFSSTDTQYF. The CDR3 DNA reads TGTGCCAGCAGCGTAGAGGGGTGGTTCTCTAGCACAGATACGCAGTATTTT.

The sample holds many counts of this clonotype. The gene calls are TRBV7-9 and TRBJ2-1; 9 nucleotides line up with TRBD1. Trimming at V came to 5 bases and at J to 8 bases, leaving 10 bases not matched to a gene. Germline CDR1 reads SEHNR; CDR2 reads FQNEAQ (reference sequence). The CDR3 spans 15 residues. CDR3 protein: CASSARDRVIDEQFF. The CDR3 DNA reads as TGTGCCAGCAGCGCCCGGGACAGGGTAATCGATGAGCAGTTCTTC.

This clonotype was found many times. The chain uses TRBV20-1 and TRBJ2-1; a weak D match, TRBD1 (5 bases). This CDR3 contains 12 residues. CDR1 is DFQATT and CDR2 is SNEGSKA in the germline V gene (reference sequence). V shed 4 bases and J shed 14 bases, with 18 bases lying between them. The CDR3 reads CSATPDGAWEFF. DNA of the CDR3: TGCAGTGCTACCCCGGATGGGGCTTGGGAGTTCTTC.